A single sample is the source of the 8 T cell receptor beta chains below, sequenced in a study of OX40 agonist ivuxolimab in advanced cancers. The data were produced by immunoSEQ multiplex PCR, yet TCRdb's version contains in-frame clones alone and is incomplete. Here the sample spans around 19,000 clones, approximately 70% being singletons. Specimen: CD4+ or CD8+ T cells sorted from blood, collected in a trial of the OX40 agonist ivuxolimab. Every receptor here comes from an adult with an advanced solid tumor such as melanoma, head and neck, liver or kidney cancer.

The chain's CDR3 is CASSFTGVRGALHF. The CDR3 coding sequence is TGTGCCAGCAGCTTCACAGGGGTGAGGGGGGCCCTCCACTTT. The chain recombines TRBV11-2 with TRBJ1-6; 7 bases are a match to TRBD1. Germline V lookup: CDR1 SGHAT, CDR2 FQNNGV. V dropped 3 bases and J dropped 14; count of bases not matched to a gene: 10. This CDR3 region has 14 residues. Based on the CDR3 plus reference TRBV11-2 and TRBJ1-6, the full variable domain is EAGVAQSPRYKIIEKRQSVAFWCNPISGHATLYWYQQILGQGPKLLIQFQNNGVVDDSQLPKDRFSAERLKGVDSTLKIQPAKLEDSAVYLCASSFTGVRGALHFGNGTRLTVT.

The rearrangement links TRBV7-2 to TRBJ2-1; a possible D gene is TRBD1 (6 bases). There are 14 residues in the CDR3. The V and J ends lost 1 base and 5 bases respectively, with 9 bases between them. Per the germline V gene, CDR1 is SGHTA and CDR2 is FQGNSA. The CDR3, as DNA: TGTGCCAGCAGCTTAGACAGGGCCAACAATGAGCAGTTCTTC. It codes for CASSLDRANNEQFF. Variable domain in full (rest from reference TRBV7-2 and TRBJ2-1): GAGVSQSPSNKVTEKGKDVELRCDPISGHTALYWYRQSLGQGLEFLIYFQGNSAPDKSGLPSDRFSAERTGGSVSTLTIQRTQQEDSAVYLCASSLDRANNEQFFGPGTRLTVL.

Only a few counts were recorded for this clone. This rearrangement joins TRBV15 to TRBJ2-1, with 7 bases aligning to TRBD1. Germline V lookup: CDR1 LNHNV, CDR2 YYDKDF (reference sequence). J gave up 0 bases and V 4 bases, and 3 bases lay outside the gene matches. The CDR3 totals 15 residues. CDR3 in DNA: TGTGCCACCAGCATCGACAGGGCCTCCTACAATGAGCAGTTCTTC. Translated, it gives CATSIDRASYNEQFF.

This CDR3 reads CASRLLDPNQPQHF. The CDR3 DNA is TGTGCCAGCAGACTCCTGGACCCCAATCAGCCCCAGCATTTT. This chain connects TRBV27 to TRBJ1-5, with unresolved D. The CDR3 sequence is 14 residues long. CDR1 and CDR2 (germline): MNHEY, SMNVEV (reference sequence). V lost 6 bases and J 3 bases, leaving 12 bases between the germline ends.

This chain links TRBV2 with TRBJ2-4; weak D call: TRBD1 (6 bases). Trimming shortened V by 3 bases and J by 4 bases, and 13 bases separated the two germline ends. Per the germline V gene, CDR1 is SNHLY and CDR2 is FYNNEI. The CDR3 extends over 15 amino acids. CDR3: CASSEDITGKNIQYF. The CDR3 bases are TGTGCCAGCAGTGAGGACATAACAGGGAAAAACATTCAGTACTTC. The whole variable domain, filled in from reference TRBV2 and TRBJ2-4, reads EPEVTQTPSHQVTQMGQEVILRCVPISNHLYFYWYRQILGQKVEFLVSFYNNEISEKSEIFDDQFSVERPDGSNFTLKIRSTKLEDSAMYFCASSEDITGKNIQYFGAGTRLSVL.

The chain couples TRBV7-9 to TRBJ2-1; D is undetermined. The CDR3 length is 12 residues. V lost 3 bases and J 8 bases, leaving 8 bases between the germline ends. CDR1 and CDR2 from the germline V gene are SEHNR and FQNEAQ (reference sequence). Written as DNA, the CDR3 is TGTGCCAGCAGCTTCGCCCCCGATGAGCAGTTCTTC. The encoded protein is CASSFAPDEQFF.

This chain uses TRBV6-4 with TRBJ2-7; D could derive from TRBD1 or TRBD2 (5 bases each). CDR1 is MRHNA, CDR2 SNTAGT, per germline. Deletions cut 4 bases from V and 2 bases from J, with 18 bases between. CDR3 length: 16 amino acids. In nucleotides, the CDR3 is TGTGCCAGCAGTGTTGGACGGGACGATTCCACCTACGAGCAGTACTTC. Its protein product is CASSVGRDDSTYEQYF.

This clone was detected a few times. The rearrangement uses TRBV7-9 and TRBJ2-7; 9 nucleotides agree with TRBD1. This CDR3 has 15 amino acids. Looked up from germline, CDR1 is SEHNR and CDR2 is FQNEAQ (reference sequence). J was trimmed by 4 bases and V by 5 bases; bases with no gene match: 9. The CDR3 loop reads CASSGTGTGIYEQYF. The CDR3, as DNA: TGTGCCAGCAGCGGAACCGGGACAGGGATTTACGAGCAGTACTTC.